The T cell receptor (beta chain) described here comes from a study of blood T cell repertoires in COVID-19. Study as a whole: PBMCs, B-cell-depleted T cells, or T cells were the source of the cDNA or gDNA that made up the material.

V lost 3 bases to trimming and J lost 0 bases; unmatched junction nucleotides: 9. Looked up from germline, CDR1 is LNHDA and CDR2 is SQIVND (reference sequence). The CDR3 length is 17 residues. In the original analysis: Researchers report that nucleated cell counts were estimated from reference gene primer amplification. Clones were read by immunoSEQ multiplex PCR, and TCRdb kept only the in-frame ones, dropping some. The V and J calls and clone size were taken over from that table, and D and trimming were inferred from the DNA. The repertoire has 150,000 or so clones, about four fifths of them found once; the top ten carry more than 9.5%.

What was sequenced was peripheral blood. The genes are TRBV19 and TRBJ1-1; 8 bases match TRBD1. This TCR was recovered from a man between 60 and 75 years old with active or convalescent COVID-19. The CDR3 region is CASSIQWTGKMNTEAFF. In nucleotides, the CDR3 is TGTGCCAGTAGTATTCAATGGACAGGGAAGATGAACACTGAAGCTTTCTTT.